The 7 T cell receptor beta chains listed next were all sequenced from one sample in a study of T cells in Graves' hyperthyroidism and ophthalmopathy. What was amplified from RNA transcripts were TCR beta CDR3 regions. HTBI primers were the set used in a first-round RT-PCR of the TCR CDR3. TCRdb passed the multiplex PCR reads through MiXCR, listing each CDR3 protein once. This table holds 250,000 to 300,000 distinct CDR3 sequences, 15% to 20% found once. The sequenced material came from blood. The receptors here all came from a man aged 45-60 years with Graves' ophthalmopathy.

Many counts were recorded for this clonotype. V gene TRBV6-2 or TRBV6-3 combines with J gene TRBJ2-1, with D unresolved. Deletions cut 4 bases from V and 8 bases from J, with 18 bases between. The CDR3 totals 15 residues. Germline CDR1 MNHEY, CDR2 SVGEGT. The CDR3 loop reads CASSSAPPAADEQFF. Here the CDR3 DNA reads TGTGCCAGCAGTTCCGCCCCCCCCGCCGCGGATGAGCAGTTCTTC.

This chain joins TRBV6-2 or TRBV6-3 and TRBJ2-1; tentatively, D is TRBD2 (6 bases). V dropped 2 bases and J dropped 8 bases, with 10 bases sitting between them. The germline V gene has CDR1 MNHEY and CDR2 SVGEGT. The CDR3 runs to 13 residues. DNA for the CDR3: TGTGCCAGCAGTTACGGTCCGGGGGATGAGCAGTTCTTC. Amino acid sequence: CASSYGPGDEQFF.

The rearrangement links TRBV7-6 to TRBJ2-1; 8 nucleotides agree with TRBD1. There are 15 residues in the CDR3. With 5 bases clipped from V and 6 bases from J, the junction kept 9 bases outside the gene matches. CDR1 is SGHVS, CDR2 FNYEAQ, per germline. As DNA, the CDR3 is TGTGCCAGCAGCCCAGGACAGGGCCCCCCCAATGAGCAGTTCTTC. Protein: CASSPGQGPPNEQFF.

This clonotype was counted only a few times. The V gene is TRBV6-4, the J gene TRBJ1-2; no definite D call. The V gene lost 0 bases and the J gene lost 7 bases, with 21 bases spanning the gap. This CDR3 spans 17 amino acids. Germline V lookup: CDR1 MRHNA, CDR2 SNTAGT. DNA of the CDR3: TGTGCCAGCAGTGACTCAGGCGAAGGAAAGGGCGTTATTGGCTACACCTTC. Its translation: CASSDSGEGKGVIGYTF.

In this sample, this clonotype turned up a few times. The rearrangement links TRBV4-1 to TRBJ2-1; D remains unclear. The CDR3 spans 14 residues. V was clipped by 1 base and J by 7 bases, with 11 bases between them. Germline values: CDR1 MGHRA, CDR2 YSYEKL. CDR3 sequence: CASSQVRTRNEQFF. Written as DNA, the CDR3 is TGCGCCAGCAGCCAAGTCCGCACCAGAAATGAGCAGTTCTTC.

This clonotype was seen ten or more times. The V call is TRBV3-1, the J call TRBJ1-6, with D hard to call. V dropped 1 base and J dropped 6 bases, with 4 bases sitting between them. Germline-derived CDR1 and CDR2 are LGHDT and YNNKEL (reference sequence). The CDR3 covers 13 residues. The CDR3 loop is CASSQVSNSPLHF. CDR3 nucleotides: TGTGCCAGCAGCCAAGTCTCTAATTCACCCCTCCACTTT.

V usage is TRBV7-6 and J usage is TRBJ1-5; 7 bases fit TRBD1. In germline, CDR1 is SGHVS, CDR2 FNYEAQ. The V segment lost 5 bases and the J segment 7 bases; nucleotides outside the gene matches: 5. The CDR3 runs 13 residues. CDR3 in amino acids: CASSATGTQPQHF. As DNA, the CDR3 is TGTGCCAGCAGCGCGACAGGGACCCAGCCCCAGCATTTT.